This T cell receptor (beta chain) was sequenced for a study of cytomegalovirus exposure and HLA in healthy donors. Study results and limitations: The authors later found TCR association rates varying by HLA locus, with DRB1 most and HLA-C fewest. Presence/absence comparisons presumed near-even sequencing depth among donors. HLA allele associations emerged for about 16,000 TCR beta sequences in a later analysis, at 0.05 false discovery rate. Follow-up analysis later connected one missense variant in DCLRE1C with trimming of TCR beta V- and J-genes.

13 Jbeta primers and 60 Vbeta primers were used for the PCR. Sequencing was performed with immunoSEQ multiplex PCR; in TCRdb, only in-frame clones are kept and a portion is missing. Of 120,000 to 150,000 clones in the sample, approximately 78% were seen once. V dropped 4 bases and J dropped 4 bases, with 11 bases sitting between them. Germline V gene data show CDR1 as SGDLS and CDR2 as YYNGEE. This CDR3 region has 13 residues. Concerning this clone: Its matching antigen is unknown.

Sequencing used PBMCs. The clonotype comes from a woman between 35 and 50 years old in good health and CMV-seropositive. The chain has TRBV9 and TRBJ2-5, with D unclear. The CDR3 region is CASSRETGETQYF. CDR3 DNA sequence: TGTGCCAGCAGCCGAGAAACGGGAGAGACCCAGTACTTC.